The present TCR beta chain was sequenced within a study of T cell repertoires in cytomegalovirus infection. Study outcomes and limitations: Cumulative public TCR beta family frequency identified carriers of CMV plus the relevant HLA. Dominant in the ex vivo response were TCR beta clonotypes restricted by HLA-C and specific for CMV.

This clonotype was observed a handful of times. Its target is unknown. V dropped 0 bases and J dropped 3 bases, with 11 bases sitting between them. The length of the CDR3 is 15 residues. Germline CDR1 LGHDT, CDR2 YNNKEL (reference sequence). TCRdb re-derived calls from the reads in MiXCR, one entry per CDR3 protein. In the table there are roughly 320,000 distinct CDR3 sequences, around 9.6% of which are singletons. V usage is TRBV3-1 and J usage is TRBJ1-2; D ambiguous. The sample comprised PBMCs. This TCR derives from a human donor in good health (CMV status not recorded). Some clones in this sample may be carry-over from other donors' samples. The CDR3 DNA is TGTGCCAGCAGCCAAGAGGGGAGAAACCACTATGGCTACACCTTC. Translation gives CASSQEGRNHYGYTF.